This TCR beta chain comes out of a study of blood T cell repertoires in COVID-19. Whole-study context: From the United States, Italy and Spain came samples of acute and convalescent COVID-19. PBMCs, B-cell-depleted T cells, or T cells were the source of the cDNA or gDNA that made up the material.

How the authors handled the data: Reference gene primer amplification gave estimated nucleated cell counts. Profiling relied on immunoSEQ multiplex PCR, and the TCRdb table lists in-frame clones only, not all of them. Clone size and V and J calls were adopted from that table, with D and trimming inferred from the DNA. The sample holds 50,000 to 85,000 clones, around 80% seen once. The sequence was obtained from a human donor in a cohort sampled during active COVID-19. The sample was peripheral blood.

Here the CDR3 DNA reads TGTGCCATCAAGGCAGCGGGTAATTCACCCCTCCACTTT. Protein product: CAIKAAGNSPLHF. This sequence joins TRBV10-3 and TRBJ1-6, with D unclear. With 7 bases removed from V and 6 bases from J, the gap between germline ends came to 10 bases. CDR3 length equals 13 residues. The V gene's germline CDR1 is ENHRY and CDR2 SYGVKD.